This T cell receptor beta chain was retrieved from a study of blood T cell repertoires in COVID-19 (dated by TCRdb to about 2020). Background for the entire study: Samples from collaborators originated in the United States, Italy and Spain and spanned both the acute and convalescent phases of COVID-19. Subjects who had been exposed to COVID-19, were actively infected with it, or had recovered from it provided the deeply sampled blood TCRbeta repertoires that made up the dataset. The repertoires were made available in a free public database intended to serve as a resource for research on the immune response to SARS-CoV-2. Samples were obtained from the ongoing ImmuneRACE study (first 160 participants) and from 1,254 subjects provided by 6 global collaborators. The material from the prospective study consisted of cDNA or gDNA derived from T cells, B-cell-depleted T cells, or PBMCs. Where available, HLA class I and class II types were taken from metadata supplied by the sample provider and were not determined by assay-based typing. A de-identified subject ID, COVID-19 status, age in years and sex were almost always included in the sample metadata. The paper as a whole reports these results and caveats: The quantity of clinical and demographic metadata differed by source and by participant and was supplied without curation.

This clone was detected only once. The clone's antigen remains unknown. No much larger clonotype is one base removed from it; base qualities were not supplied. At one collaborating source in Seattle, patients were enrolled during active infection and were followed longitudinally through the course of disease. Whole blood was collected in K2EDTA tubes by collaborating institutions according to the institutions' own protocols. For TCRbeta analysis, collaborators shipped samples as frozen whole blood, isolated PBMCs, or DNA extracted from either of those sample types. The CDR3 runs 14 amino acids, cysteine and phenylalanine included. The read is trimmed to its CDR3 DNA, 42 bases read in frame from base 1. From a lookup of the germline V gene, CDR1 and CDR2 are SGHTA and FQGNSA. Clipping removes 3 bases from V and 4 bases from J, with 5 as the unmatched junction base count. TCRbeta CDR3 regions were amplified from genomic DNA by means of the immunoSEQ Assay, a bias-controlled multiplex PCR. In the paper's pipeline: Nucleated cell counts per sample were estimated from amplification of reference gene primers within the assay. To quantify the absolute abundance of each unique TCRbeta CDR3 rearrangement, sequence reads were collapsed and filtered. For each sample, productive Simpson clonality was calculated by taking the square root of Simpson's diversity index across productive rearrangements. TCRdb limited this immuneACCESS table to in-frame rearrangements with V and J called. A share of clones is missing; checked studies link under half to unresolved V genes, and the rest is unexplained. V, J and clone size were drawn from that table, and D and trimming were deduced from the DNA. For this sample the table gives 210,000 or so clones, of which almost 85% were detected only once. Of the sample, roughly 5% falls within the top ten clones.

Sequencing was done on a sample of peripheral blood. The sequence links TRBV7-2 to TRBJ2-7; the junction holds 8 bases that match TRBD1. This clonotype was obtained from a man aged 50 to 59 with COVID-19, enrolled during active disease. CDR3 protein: CASSFQGALYEQYF. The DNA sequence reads TGTGCCAGCAGCTTCCAGGGGGCGCTGTACGAGCAGTACTTC. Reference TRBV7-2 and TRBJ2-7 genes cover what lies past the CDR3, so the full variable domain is GAGVSQSPSNKVTEKGKDVELRCDPISGHTALYWYRQSLGQGLEFLIYFQGNSAPDKSGLPSDRFSAERTGGSVSTLTIQRTQQEDSAVYLCASSFQGALYEQYFGPGTRLTVT.